Listed here are 11 T cell receptor beta chains from one sample, sequenced in a study of radiotherapy plus CTLA-4 blockade in lung cancer. Generated by immunoSEQ multiplex PCR, the TCRdb table keeps only in-frame clones and is missing some. Of nearly 95,000 clones listed, roughly 80% were seen once; the top ten hold around 25%. The sequencing here drew on peripheral blood, taken from a patient treated with radiotherapy plus ipilimumab. All receptors derive from a human donor with non-small cell lung cancer that progressed on radiotherapy plus ipilimumab.

The V gene is TRBV14, the J gene TRBJ2-1; TRBD2 agrees at 8 bases. Germline values: CDR1 SGHDN, CDR2 FVKESK. V lost 4 bases to trimming and J lost 8 bases; unmatched junction nucleotides: 7. CDR3 length equals 14 residues. The DNA of the CDR3 is TGTGCCAGCAGCCCTTGGACTAGCCTGGATGAGCAGTTCTTC. It encodes CASSPWTSLDEQFF.

This clone appeared once. This chain connects TRBV18 to TRBJ1-2; 9 nucleotides align to TRBD1. The CDR3 sequence is 16 residues long. After removal of 2 bases from V and 4 bases from J, the junction contained 8 bases not matched to a gene. Germline V gives CDR1 KGHSH, CDR2 LQKENI. The CDR3 DNA follows: TGTGCCAGCTCACCATCCGACAGGGGGTATATCTATGGCTACACCTTC. Protein: CASSPSDRGYIYGYTF.

The rearrangement joins TRBV4-1 to TRBJ2-7, with 7 bases aligning to TRBD1. The CDR3 sequence is 14 residues long. Germline V gives CDR1 MGHRA, CDR2 YSYEKL. Trimming removed 4 bases from V and 2 bases from J; junction bases left unmatched: 5. Here the CDR3 DNA reads TGCGCCAGCAGCCCCCGGGACAGAGCCTACGAGCAGTACTTC. Its translation is CASSPRDRAYEQYF.

DNA of the CDR3: TGCAGCGTTGAAGCGGGGCCCCCTTACGAGCAGTACTTC. It is translated as CSVEAGPPYEQYF. The rearrangement links TRBV29-1 to TRBJ2-7; D assignment may be TRBD1 or TRBD2 (5 bases each). This CDR3 spans 13 amino acids. Germline lookup yields CDR1 SQVTM and CDR2 ANQGSEA. Trimming shortened V by 1 base and J by 4 bases, and 11 bases separated the two germline ends.

The chain combines TRBV30 with TRBJ2-1, with TRBD2 matching over 13 bases. The V gene's germline CDR1 is GTSNPN and CDR2 SVGIG (reference sequence). With 1 base clipped from V and 7 bases from J, the junction kept 7 bases outside the gene matches. This CDR3 is built from 16 residues. The CDR3 loop is CAWSARLAGGWNEQFF. The CDR3 nucleotides are TGTGCCTGGAGTGCACGACTAGCGGGAGGATGGAATGAGCAGTTCTTC.

V gene TRBV6-1 combines with J gene TRBJ2-7, with D possibly matching TRBD1 (5 bases). This CDR3 has 14 amino acids. Germline values: CDR1 MNHNS, CDR2 SASEGT. V dropped 7 bases and J dropped 3 bases, with 16 bases sitting between them. The CDR3 coding sequence is TGTGCCAGCAATCCTGCAGGGCCTGGCTACGAGCAGTACGTC. This gives the protein CASNPAGPGYEQYV.

This chain uses TRBV19 with TRBJ1-1; D perhaps matches TRBD1 (5 bases). The CDR3 runs 16 residues. V was cut by 3 bases and J by 2 bases, with 16 bases left in between. The germline CDR1 and CDR2 sequences are LNHDA and SQIVND (reference sequence). The CDR3 here is CASSIHGGPSNTEAFF. The CDR3 region has the DNA TGTGCCAGTAGTATCCACGGGGGTCCCTCCAACACTGAAGCTTTCTTT.

This clone was recorded only once. DNA of the CDR3: TGTGCCAGCAGCTTACCGGCTAGCGGGAGCGGTGATACGCAGTATTTT. This sequence encodes CASSLPASGSGDTQYF. This chain uses TRBV7-8 with TRBJ2-3; 10 positions match TRBD2. The CDR3 has 16 amino acids. With V trimmed by 2 bases and J by 6 bases, 8 bases remained unmatched. CDR1 is SGHVS, CDR2 FQNEAQ, per germline.

The genes are TRBV7-9 and TRBJ2-7, with D perhaps being TRBD1 or TRBD2 (5 bases each). This CDR3 spans 13 amino acids. V lost 8 bases and J lost 2, with 13 bases in between. Germline lookup yields CDR1 SEHNR and CDR2 FQNEAQ (reference sequence). CDR3 residues: CASAGGATYEQYF. The DNA of the CDR3 is TGTGCCAGCGCTGGGGGAGCGACCTACGAGCAGTACTTC.

The gene calls are TRBV6-4 and TRBJ2-3; TRBD1 might be the D (6 bases). V was clipped by 6 bases and J by 2 bases, with 12 bases between them. Looked up from germline, CDR1 is MRHNA and CDR2 is SNTAGT. This CDR3 has 14 amino acids. CDR3 region: CASRATGLTDTQYF. CDR3 nucleotide sequence: TGTGCCAGCAGGGCGACAGGCCTCACAGATACGCAGTATTTT.

In its sample, this clone was seen a few times. The chain employs TRBV7-6 and TRBJ2-7, with 9 bases aligning to TRBD1. This CDR3 region has 13 residues. The germline V gene encodes CDR1 SGHVS and CDR2 FNYEAQ. Losses at the gene ends were 4 bases for V and 4 bases for J; bases not matched to a gene: 2. CDR3 in amino acids: CASSSGTGYEQYF. The CDR3 DNA sequence: TGTGCCAGCAGCTCAGGGACAGGGTACGAGCAGTACTTC.